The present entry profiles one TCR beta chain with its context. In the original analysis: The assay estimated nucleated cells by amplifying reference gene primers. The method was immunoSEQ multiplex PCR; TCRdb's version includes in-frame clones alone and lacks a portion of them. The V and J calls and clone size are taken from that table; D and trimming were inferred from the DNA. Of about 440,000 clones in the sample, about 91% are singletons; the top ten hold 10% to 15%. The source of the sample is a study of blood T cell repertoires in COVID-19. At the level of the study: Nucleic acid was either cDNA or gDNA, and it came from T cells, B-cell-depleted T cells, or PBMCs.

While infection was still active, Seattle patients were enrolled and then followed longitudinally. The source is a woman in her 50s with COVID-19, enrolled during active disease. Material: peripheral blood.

CDR3 amino acids: CAITDPPGNEQFF. The CDR3 coding sequence is TGTGCCATCACCGACCCCCCGGGGAATGAGCAGTTCTTC. The chain is built from TRBV10-3 and TRBJ2-1, with a possible D match to TRBD2 (5 bases). Trimming removed 7 bases at V and 7 bases at J, with 14 bases between. The CDR3 contains 13 residues. Germline-derived CDR1 and CDR2 are ENHRY and SYGVKD.